The 26 T cell receptor beta chains in this list originate from one sample, sequenced in a study of shared T cell receptors in the human thymus. Profiled with immunoSEQ multiplex PCR; TCRdb holds only in-frame clones, not every one. The sample contains hundreds of thousands of clones, around 87% of which appear only once. Another study also made use of these data, one on human thymus T cells.

The sequencing input was thymocytes. These receptor sequences come from a boy under two years old with a congenital heart defect.

The rearrangement joins TRBV5-6 to TRBJ2-7, with a possible D match to TRBD2 (5 bases). V gave up 0 bases and J gave up 1 base, with 17 bases separating them. The germline V gene has CDR1 SGHDT and CDR2 YYEEEE. The CDR3 has 17 amino acids. CDR3 loop: CASSLAPLRRTSYEQYF. The CDR3 DNA reads TGTGCCAGCAGCTTGGCCCCCTTAAGGAGGACTTCCTACGAGCAGTACTTC.

This sequence joins TRBV11-2 and TRBJ2-7; D is ambiguous. Trimming shortened V by 0 bases and J by 2 bases, and 11 bases separated the two germline ends. Germline CDR1 is SGHAT and CDR2 is FQNNGV. The CDR3 spans 15 residues. The CDR3 reads CASSLDLTVPYEQYF. CDR3 nucleotide sequence: TGTGCCAGCAGCTTAGATCTTACGGTACCCTACGAGCAGTACTTC.

The genes are TRBV11-2 and TRBJ2-5; a possible D gene is TRBD1 (6 bases). The CDR3 consists of 17 residues. V lost 1 base, J lost 5 bases, and 20 bases lay in between. In germline, CDR1 is SGHAT, CDR2 FQNNGV. CDR3: CASSLVMGATPEETQYF. The CDR3 coding sequence is TGTGCCAGCAGCTTAGTAATGGGGGCAACCCCAGAGGAGACCCAGTACTTC.

The chain has TRBV30 and TRBJ1-4; 12 positions match TRBD1. Looked up from germline, CDR1 is GTSNPN and CDR2 is SVGIG (reference sequence). V dropped 0 bases and J dropped 7; count of bases not matched to a gene: 6. CDR3 size: 16 residues. This CDR3 is CAWSVLGQGAAEKLFF. The CDR3 DNA sequence: TGTGCCTGGAGTGTACTGGGACAGGGGGCAGCTGAAAAACTGTTTTTT.

The chain recombines TRBV27 with TRBJ2-1; D not certain. The germline CDR1 and CDR2 sequences are MNHEY and SMNVEV (reference sequence). This CDR3 has 16 amino acids. V lost 6 bases to trimming and J lost 4 bases, with 19 bases between them. The CDR3 region has the DNA TGTGCCAGCAGCCACACCAATCAGAGGATATACAATGAGCAGTTCTTC. It translates to CASSHTNQRIYNEQFF.

The gene calls are TRBV4-3 and TRBJ2-1, with a weak D call TRBD2 (5 bases). The germline V and J ends were trimmed by 1 base and 0 bases, with 13 bases remaining between them. The CDR3 runs to 17 residues. Germline CDR1 and CDR2: LGHNA and YSLEER. The CDR3 coding sequence is TGCGCCAGCAGCCAAGGTGAAGGACTCATCTCCTACAATGAGCAGTTCTTC. The encoded protein is CASSQGEGLISYNEQFF.

This clone was counted once. The chain is built from TRBV10-2 and TRBJ2-3; TRBD2 matches at 15 bases. Losses at the gene ends were 5 bases for V and 5 bases for J; bases not matched to a gene: 2. The CDR3 sequence is 15 residues long. Germline loops: CDR1 WSHSY, CDR2 SAAADI. This CDR3 reads CASSRTSGGEDTQYF. The CDR3 region has the DNA TGCGCCAGCAGTAGGACTAGCGGGGGGGAAGATACGCAGTATTTT.

The table lists this clone with a few counts. This chain connects TRBV7-3 to TRBJ1-1, with TRBD1 matching over 9 bases. Per germline, CDR1 SGHTA and CDR2 FQGTGA. CDR3 length equals 14 residues. The V segment lost 5 bases and the J segment 5 bases; nucleotides outside the gene matches: 6. This CDR3 reads CASSAAGTGTEAFF. CDR3 nucleotide sequence: TGTGCCAGCAGCGCGGCCGGGACAGGGACTGAAGCTTTCTTT.

The chain couples TRBV15 to TRBJ1-1; unclear D gene. Germline V lookup: CDR1 LNHNV, CDR2 YYDKDF (reference sequence). The ends were cut back, 3 bases at V and 7 bases at J, with 6 bases in the middle. This CDR3 contains 11 residues. The CDR3 DNA reads TGTGCCACCAGCAGTACGGGTGAAGCTTTCTTT. The encoded protein is CATSSTGEAFF.

This clone was observed a handful of times. The chain employs TRBV25-1 and TRBJ2-1; the match to TRBD2 covers 8 bases. J lost 9 bases, V lost 0 bases, and 10 bases had no gene match. The CDR3 spans 16 residues. The germline V gene encodes CDR1 MGHDK and CDR2 SYGVNS. The CDR3 coding sequence is TGTGCCAGCAGTGAATATAGTGTCGGGGGGGGCAGTGAGCAGTTCTTC. It codes for CASSEYSVGGGSEQFF.

This sequence joins TRBV20-1 and TRBJ2-7; unclear D gene. Germline-derived CDR1 and CDR2 are DFQATT and SNEGSKA (reference sequence). This CDR3 has 11 amino acids. V was cut by 6 bases and J by 6 bases, with 12 bases left in between. The CDR3, as DNA: TGCAGTGCCACGGCGGTGTCCGAGCAGTACTTC. It codes for CSATAVSEQYF.

V usage is TRBV7-8 and J usage is TRBJ1-1; D might be TRBD1 (5 bases). There are 14 residues in the CDR3. Trimming shortened V by 4 bases and J by 1 base, and 10 bases separated the two germline ends. CDR1 and CDR2 (germline): SGHVS, FQNEAQ. CDR3 DNA sequence: TGTGCCAGCAGCTCCCTTGACAGGAACACTGAAGCTTTCTTT. It encodes CASSSLDRNTEAFF.

This clone occurred once. The gene calls are TRBV19 and TRBJ2-4, with D perhaps matching TRBD2 (6 bases). V dropped 3 bases and J dropped 3 bases, with 15 bases sitting between them. Germline V gives CDR1 LNHDA, CDR2 SQIVND (reference sequence). The CDR3 contains 16 residues. CDR3 region: CASSIGSGSDKNIQYF. CDR3 in DNA: TGTGCCAGTAGTATCGGCTCCGGGAGTGACAAAAACATTCAGTACTTC.

This chain links TRBV28 with TRBJ2-7; TRBD2 matches at 14 bases. Germline V lookup: CDR1 MDHEN, CDR2 SYDVKM. Losses at the gene ends were 5 bases for V and 5 bases for J; bases not matched to a gene: 8. The CDR3 is made up of 16 amino acids. Written as DNA, the CDR3 is TGTGCCAGCAGTATCAGGACTAGCGGGAGGTCGGACGAGCAGTACTTC. This translates into CASSIRTSGRSDEQYF.

This clone showed up just once. This chain uses TRBV5-1 with TRBJ2-7; tentatively, D is TRBD2 (6 bases). The germline gives CDR1 SGHRS, CDR2 YFSETQ. The CDR3 sequence is 14 residues long. Trimming pared 4 bases from V and 0 bases from J, leaving 11 bases between. CDR3 nucleotides: TGCGCCAGCAGCACCGCGGGGAGCTCCTACGAGCAGTACTTC. Translation: CASSTAGSSYEQYF. Complete variable domain (other parts from reference TRBV5-1 and TRBJ2-7): KAGVTQTPRYLIKTRGQQVTLSCSPISGHRSVSWYQQTPGQGLQFLFEYFSETQRNKGNFPGRFSGRQFSNSRSEMNVSTLELGDSALYLCASSTAGSSYEQYFGPGTRLTVT.

The rearrangement joins TRBV18 to TRBJ1-1, with 7 bases that match TRBD1. The CDR3 extends over 13 amino acids. V dropped 2 bases and J dropped 8; count of bases not matched to a gene: 5. CDR1 KGHSH and CDR2 LQKENI come from the germline V gene. The CDR3, as DNA: TGTGCCAGCTCACCAAGGGACAGCAGAGAAGCTTTCTTT. This gives the protein CASSPRDSREAFF.

This sequence joins TRBV6-6 and TRBJ2-1; 8 bases line up with TRBD1. V shed 6 bases, J shed 6 bases, and the junction held 4 bases outside the gene matches. The length of the CDR3 is 13 residues. Germline V gene data show CDR1 as MNHNY and CDR2 as SVGAGI (reference sequence). The CDR3 reads CASRRGQANEQFF. The DNA of the CDR3 is TGTGCCAGCAGACGGGGACAGGCCAATGAGCAGTTCTTC.

The CDR3 spells CASSPVTSGSYEQYF. The CDR3 DNA reads as TGTGCCAGCTCACCAGTTACTAGCGGGAGCTACGAGCAGTACTTC. The J gene is TRBJ2-7, the V gene TRBV18, with TRBD2 matching over 11 bases. V shed 2 bases, J shed 3 bases, and the junction held 3 bases outside the gene matches. The CDR3 extends over 15 amino acids. CDR1 is KGHSH, CDR2 LQKENI, per germline.

The genes are TRBV10-1 and TRBJ2-7, with 8 bases identical to TRBD1. CDR1 and CDR2 (germline): WNHNN, SYGVQD (reference sequence). V was clipped by 2 bases and J by 3 bases; unmatched bases: 15. CDR3 length: 18 amino acids. Here the CDR3 reads CASSEAITGQGFIYEQYF. Written as DNA, the CDR3 is TGCGCCAGCAGTGAGGCTATCACCGGACAGGGCTTTATCTACGAGCAGTACTTC.

V usage is TRBV12-5 and J usage is TRBJ2-7; 9 positions agree with TRBD2. Germline V gene sequence: CDR1 LGHNT, CDR2 FRNRAP. V lost 1 base and J lost 3; bases outside the gene matches: 28. The CDR3 consists of 23 residues. Here the CDR3 DNA reads TGTGCTAGTGGTTTGGCCCGGGACAAGAAGGGACTAGCTGCGGGAGGATCAATCTACGAGCAGTACTTC. It yields the protein CASGLARDKKGLAAGGSIYEQYF.

CDR3 residues: CASSQDLQGQGTYEQYF. The CDR3 bases are TGCGCCAGCAGCCAAGATTTACAGGGACAGGGAACCTACGAGCAGTACTTC. J is TRBJ2-7 and V is TRBV4-3, with 9 bases identical to TRBD1. CDR3 length: 17 residues. In germline, CDR1 is LGHNA, CDR2 YSLEER. After removal of 0 bases from V and 2 bases from J, the junction contained 8 bases not matched to a gene.

J is TRBJ2-6 and V is TRBV2, with D uncertain. The germline V gene has CDR1 SNHLY and CDR2 FYNNEI. V lost 2 bases to trimming and J lost 0 bases, with 23 bases between them. CDR3 length: 21 residues. CDR3 region: CASSESLYLKADTSGANVLTF. In DNA, the CDR3 is TGTGCCAGCAGTGAATCCTTATACCTAAAGGCGGATACCTCTGGGGCCAACGTCCTGACTTTC. Complete variable domain (other parts from reference TRBV2 and TRBJ2-6): EPEVTQTPSHQVTQMGQEVILRCVPISNHLYFYWYRQILGQKVEFLVSFYNNEISEKSEIFDDQFSVERPDGSNFTLKIRSTKLEDSAMYFCASSESLYLKADTSGANVLTFGAGSRLTVL.

The chain recombines TRBV18 with TRBJ2-7, with TRBD1 as a possible D gene (6 bases). With 3 bases removed from V and 3 bases from J, the gap between germline ends came to 12 bases. Germline V gives CDR1 KGHSH, CDR2 LQKENI. The CDR3 consists of 14 residues. DNA for the CDR3: TGTGCCAGCTCACCCCAAAACAGGGACTACGAGCAGTACTTC. This translates into CASSPQNRDYEQYF.

The V gene is TRBV7-8, the J gene TRBJ2-4, with a tentative D call TRBD1 (6 bases). Germline CDR1 reads SGHVS; CDR2 reads FQNEAQ. The CDR3 runs 20 residues. The ends were cut back, 1 base at V and 0 bases at J, with 22 bases in the middle. This CDR3 is CASSLGAQGQMGLAKNIQYF. For the CDR3, the DNA is TGTGCCAGCAGCTTAGGGGCGCAGGGGCAAATGGGGTTAGCCAAAAACATTCAGTACTTC.

The genes are TRBV29-1 and TRBJ1-1; 8 bases align to TRBD1. In germline, CDR1 is SQVTM, CDR2 ANQGSEA. This CDR3 has 13 amino acids. Germline trimming cut 1 base from V and 5 bases from J; bases unmatched to any gene: 3. CDR3 bases: TGCAGCGTTGAAGCAACAGGGGGTACTGAAGCTTTCTTT. Residues: CSVEATGGTEAFF.

This rearrangement joins TRBV29-1 to TRBJ2-1, with 7 bases lining up with TRBD1. Germline V gene lookup returns CDR1 SQVTM and CDR2 ANQGSEA. Germline trimming cut 4 bases from V and 4 bases from J; bases unmatched to any gene: 13. CDR3 length: 16 residues. The CDR3 sequence is CSVVPRPGQKYNEQFF. In DNA form, the CDR3 reads TGCAGCGTTGTGCCCCGGCCGGGACAGAAATACAATGAGCAGTTCTTC.